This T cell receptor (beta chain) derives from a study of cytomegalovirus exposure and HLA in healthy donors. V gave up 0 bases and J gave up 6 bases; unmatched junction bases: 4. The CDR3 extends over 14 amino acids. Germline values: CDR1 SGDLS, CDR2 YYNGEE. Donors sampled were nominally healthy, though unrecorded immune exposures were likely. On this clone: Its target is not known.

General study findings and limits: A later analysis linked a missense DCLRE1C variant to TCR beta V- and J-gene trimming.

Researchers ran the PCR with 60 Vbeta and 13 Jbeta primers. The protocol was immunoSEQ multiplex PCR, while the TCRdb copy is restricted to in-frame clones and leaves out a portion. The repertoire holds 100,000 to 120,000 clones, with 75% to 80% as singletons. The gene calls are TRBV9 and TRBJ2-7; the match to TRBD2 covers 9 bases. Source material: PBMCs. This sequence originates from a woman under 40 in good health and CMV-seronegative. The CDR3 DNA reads TGTGCCAGCAGCGTAGTCGAGACTAGCGGCGAGCAGTACTTC. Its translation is CASSVVETSGEQYF.